This T cell receptor beta chain was sequenced for a study of blood T cell repertoires in COVID-19. Using immunoSEQ multiplex PCR, the repertoire was profiled, and TCRdb retains in-frame clones only, with some absent. The sample records about 61,000 clones, about 78% being singletons. The CDR3 has 16 residues. Trimming removed 2 bases from V and 7 bases from J; junction bases left unmatched: 8. Germline assignment: CDR1 SGHNT and CDR2 YYREEE (reference sequence). The source of this sequence is a man at least 80 years old with active or convalescent COVID-19. The chain combines TRBV5-4 with TRBJ2-1; 11 nucleotides align to TRBD2. The sequenced sample was peripheral blood. The CDR3 protein is CASSFPGASGRNEQFF. CDR3 DNA: TGTGCCAGCAGCTTCCCTGGGGCTAGCGGGAGGAATGAGCAGTTCTTC.